What follows are 26 T cell receptor beta chains derived from one specimen sequenced in a study of blood T cell repertoires in COVID-19. Method: immunoSEQ multiplex PCR; TCRdb's copy keeps in-frame clones and lacks some. This table holds tens of thousands of clones, 89% found once. Sequenced material: peripheral blood. The receptor source for this set is a man in his 60s with COVID-19, enrolled during active disease.

The chain combines TRBV6-5 with TRBJ2-2; no definite D call. This CDR3 contains 16 residues. Germline CDR1 reads MNHEY; CDR2 reads SVGAGI. Trimming removed 2 bases at V and 0 bases at J, with 10 bases between. Here the CDR3 DNA reads TGTGCCAGCAGTTACAGTAAAAGCGCGAACACCGGGGAGCTGTTTTTT. It translates to CASSYSKSANTGELFF.

The V call is TRBV6-6, the J call TRBJ2-1, with 8 positions matching TRBD1. Germline assignment: CDR1 MNHNY and CDR2 SVGAGI (reference sequence). The V segment lost 6 bases and the J segment 6 bases; nucleotides outside the gene matches: 10. CDR3 length equals 15 residues. CDR3 bases: TGTGCCAGCAGAAGGACAGGGAATGTTGCCAATGAGCAGTTCTTC. Residues: CASRRTGNVANEQFF.

The J gene is TRBJ2-7, the V gene TRBV9; 7 bases line up with TRBD1. CDR1 SGDLS and CDR2 YYNGEE come from the germline V gene. Trimming cost V 0 bases and J 5 bases; bases outside gene matches: 11. CDR3 length: 16 residues. CDR3 loop: CASSVATGAQGHEQYF. DNA for the CDR3: TGTGCCAGCAGCGTAGCTACAGGGGCTCAGGGCCACGAGCAGTACTTC.

The chain employs TRBV6-6 and TRBJ2-7; D remains ambiguous. Germline V gene lookup returns CDR1 MNHNY and CDR2 SVGAGI (reference sequence). The V end was cut by 2 bases, the J end by 1 base, with 9 bases between. The CDR3 length is 14 residues. The CDR3 region is CASSYRMESYEQYF. CDR3 nucleotide sequence: TGTGCCAGCAGTTACCGGATGGAGTCCTACGAGCAGTACTTC.

The chain employs TRBV29-1 and TRBJ2-1; perhaps TRBD2 as D (5 bases). The germline gives CDR1 SQVTM, CDR2 ANQGSEA. The CDR3 runs 14 residues. V dropped 4 bases and J dropped 9 bases, with 19 bases sitting between them. The CDR3 protein is CSVVGATQRGEQFF. The CDR3 nucleotides are TGCAGCGTTGTCGGAGCTACTCAACGGGGTGAGCAGTTCTTC.

The chain couples TRBV2 to TRBJ2-7; 8 nucleotides align to TRBD2. V dropped 7 bases and J dropped 4; count of bases not matched to a gene: 6. The CDR3 sequence is 13 residues long. CDR1 and CDR2 from the germline V gene are SNHLY and FYNNEI. For the CDR3, the DNA is TGTGCCAGCAAACCGGGACTAGATTACGAGCAGTACTTC. This sequence encodes CASKPGLDYEQYF.

This chain links TRBV3-1 (or the pseudogene TRBV3-2) with TRBJ1-4, with a tentative D call TRBD1 (6 bases). The germline V gene encodes CDR1 LGHDT and CDR2 YNNKEL (reference sequence). This CDR3 has 16 amino acids. Trimming stripped 2 bases from V and 0 bases from J, with 10 bases between. In DNA, the CDR3 is TGTGCCAGCAGCCAACGAGGGGGTGCAACTAATGAAAAACTGTTTTTT. Its protein is CASSQRGGATNEKLFF.

This clone was detected only once. V usage is TRBV28 and J usage is TRBJ2-3; 8 nucleotides align to TRBD1. Trimming at V came to 11 bases and at J to 1 base, leaving 5 bases not matched to a gene. Germline values: CDR1 MDHEN, CDR2 SYDVKM. The CDR3 runs to 13 residues. The CDR3 sequence: CAGTDRGTDTQYF. The CDR3 DNA follows: TGTGCCGGAACGGACAGGGGCACAGATACGCAGTATTTT.

The chain uses TRBV7-9 and TRBJ1-1; no reliable D call. V lost 1 base and J 0 bases, leaving 9 bases between the germline ends. CDR3 length: 15 residues. Germline loops: CDR1 SEHNR, CDR2 FQNEAQ (reference sequence). The CDR3 sequence is CASSLVEGLNTEAFF. In nucleotides, the CDR3 is TGTGCCAGCAGCTTAGTAGAGGGATTGAACACTGAAGCTTTCTTT.

The gene calls are TRBV19 and TRBJ1-6; D might be TRBD1 (6 bases). Germline lookup yields CDR1 LNHDA and CDR2 SQIVND (reference sequence). The CDR3 runs 17 residues. The V and J ends lost 4 bases and 9 bases respectively, with 22 bases between them. The CDR3 DNA is TGTGCCAGTAGTACTCTCCGGGACACTGGAGGTGGTTCACCCCTCCACTTT. Translated, it gives CASSTLRDTGGGSPLHF.

This clone showed up just once. The gene calls are TRBV11-2 and TRBJ2-7, with 8 bases identical to TRBD2. Looked up from germline, CDR1 is SGHAT and CDR2 is FQNNGV. The CDR3 contains 17 residues. V dropped 5 bases and J dropped 1; count of bases not matched to a gene: 13. The CDR3 sequence is CASSARNRSSGSYEQYF. CDR3 DNA: TGTGCCAGCAGCGCCCGTAACCGGTCTAGCGGGTCCTACGAGCAGTACTTC.

V usage is TRBV1 and J usage is TRBJ1-6; TRBD1 is the table's D call and was not checked against the DNA. TRBV1 is an annotated pseudogene. This CDR3 region has 16 residues. DNA for the CDR3: TGCACCAGCAGCCAACAGGGACAGGGGGGTAATTCACCCCTCCACTTT. Translated, it gives CTSSQQGQGGNSPLHF.

The chain carries TRBV5-4 and TRBJ1-2; D is possibly TRBD1 (6 bases). CDR1 SGHNT and CDR2 YYREEE come from the germline V gene (reference sequence). There are 15 residues in the CDR3. The ends were cut back, 4 bases at V and 5 bases at J, with 18 bases in the middle. The CDR3, as DNA: TGTGCCAGCAGCCCACAGGGCCTTGTGCAATATGGCTACACCTTC. Its translation is CASSPQGLVQYGYTF.

CDR3 nucleotides: TGTGCCAGCAGGGACGGACATGAGGTTAATTCACCCCTCCACTTT. Translated, it gives CASRDGHEVNSPLHF. This chain uses TRBV6-6 with TRBJ1-6; TRBD1 might be the D (5 bases). CDR1 and CDR2 (germline): MNHNY, SVGAGI (reference sequence). This CDR3 has 15 residues. The V end lost 6 bases, the J end lost 6 bases, and 15 bases lay between the germline ends.

The J gene is TRBJ2-3, the V gene TRBV11-2; D is perhaps TRBD2 (5 bases). Trimming removed 5 bases from V and 2 bases from J, with 11 bases in between. CDR1 and CDR2 (germline): SGHAT, FQNNGV. The CDR3 has 14 amino acids. CDR3 loop: CASSPSRATDTQYF. The CDR3, as DNA: TGTGCCAGCAGCCCTAGCCGGGCCACAGATACGCAGTATTTT.

This clone was seen only a few times. The J gene is TRBJ1-3, the V gene TRBV3-1 (or the pseudogene TRBV3-2), with D tentatively TRBD1 (6 bases). This CDR3 spans 14 amino acids. Trimming pared 5 bases from V and 0 bases from J, leaving 8 bases between. Germline loops: CDR1 LGHDT, CDR2 YNNKEL (reference sequence). CDR3 sequence: CASSVDSSGNTIYF. The CDR3 DNA reads as TGTGCCAGCAGCGTGGACAGCTCTGGAAACACCATATATTTT.

The chain has TRBV5-1 and TRBJ2-5; 8 bases map to TRBD1. The V gene's germline CDR1 is SGHRS and CDR2 YFSETQ. V shed 4 bases, J shed 2 bases, and the junction held 10 bases outside the gene matches. The CDR3 length is 16 residues. The CDR3 DNA reads as TGCGCCAGCAGCCCCCCGACAGGGGATCTTCAAGAGACCCAGTACTTC. Translation gives CASSPPTGDLQETQYF.

The chain has TRBV7-9 and TRBJ2-5, with D maybe TRBD2 (5 bases). Germline CDR1 SEHNR, CDR2 FQNEAQ (reference sequence). V lost 3 bases and J lost 7, with 9 bases in between. This CDR3 is built from 12 residues. DNA for the CDR3: TGTGCCAGCAGCTTGGAGGCTGTGACCCAGTACTTC. Its protein is CASSLEAVTQYF.

The V call is TRBV19, the J call TRBJ2-1; TRBD2 agrees at 13 bases. J lost 8 bases, V lost 0 bases, and 16 bases had no gene match. The CDR3 has 20 amino acids. Per germline, CDR1 LNHDA and CDR2 SQIVND (reference sequence). Here the CDR3 DNA reads TGTGCCAGTAGTATAGATGTAGGGAGGCTCAGGACTAGCGGGAGCTATGAGCAGTTCTTC. Protein: CASSIDVGRLRTSGSYEQFF.

The rearrangement uses TRBV30 and TRBJ2-2; TRBD1 matches 12 bases. The germline CDR1 and CDR2 sequences are GTSNPN and SVGIG (reference sequence). Unmatched junction bases numbered 5, after V lost 3 bases and J lost 6 bases. There are 15 residues in the CDR3. The CDR3 DNA reads as TGTGCCTGGAGGGAAGGGACAGGGGGCCCCGGGGAGCTGTTTTTT. Amino acid sequence: CAWREGTGGPGELFF. The full variable domain, with the rest looked up from reference TRBV30 and TRBJ2-2, is SQTIHQWPATLVQPVGSPLSLECTVEGTSNPNLYWYRQAAGRGLQLLFYSVGIGQISSEVPQNLSASRPQDRQFILSSKKLLLSDSGFYLCAWREGTGGPGELFFGEGSRLTVL.

This sequence joins TRBV6-1 and TRBJ2-1; 14 nucleotides line up with TRBD2. Germline-derived CDR1 and CDR2 are MNHNS and SASEGT. The V and J ends lost 4 bases and 8 bases, in that order; junction bases with no gene match: 7. This CDR3 contains 16 residues. The CDR3 nucleotides are TGTGCCAGCAGTGGGGGGACTAGCGGGAGTATCGATGAGCAGTTCTTC. Protein product: CASSGGTSGSIDEQFF.

This clone was detected only once. V usage is TRBV30 and J usage is TRBJ2-7; perhaps TRBD1 as D (6 bases). With 2 bases removed from V and 5 bases from J, the gap between germline ends came to 10 bases. This CDR3 comprises 12 residues. CDR1 GTSNPN and CDR2 SVGIG come from the germline V gene (reference sequence). CDR3 in amino acids: CAWSFRDNEQYF. In DNA, the CDR3 is TGTGCCTGGAGTTTTAGGGACAACGAGCAGTACTTC.

The V call is TRBV5-1, the J call TRBJ2-7, with a possible D match to TRBD1 (6 bases). Germline-derived CDR1 and CDR2 are SGHRS and YFSETQ. The CDR3 extends over 16 amino acids. The ends were cut back, 0 bases at V and 3 bases at J, with 16 bases in the middle. This chain's CDR3 is CASSLAEGGGVYEQYF. Written as DNA, the CDR3 is TGCGCCAGCAGCTTGGCCGAGGGTGGGGGCGTCTACGAGCAGTACTTC. Variable domain in full (rest from reference TRBV5-1 and TRBJ2-7): KAGVTQTPRYLIKTRGQQVTLSCSPISGHRSVSWYQQTPGQGLQFLFEYFSETQRNKGNFPGRFSGRQFSNSRSEMNVSTLELGDSALYLCASSLAEGGGVYEQYFGPGTRLTVT.

This chain links TRBV19 with TRBJ1-1, with D unresolved. Germline V gene sequence: CDR1 LNHDA, CDR2 SQIVND (reference sequence). Trimming took off 5 bases at V and 5 bases at J, with 15 bases between the two ends. This CDR3 comprises 14 residues. The CDR3 DNA sequence: TGTGCCAGTAGTTCCCCCAGAGGCGAGACTGAAGCTTTCTTT. Amino acid sequence: CASSSPRGETEAFF.

This CDR3 reads CASSEDGSSYEQYF. The CDR3, as DNA: TGTGCCAGCAGTGAAGACGGGAGCTCCTACGAGCAGTACTTC. V usage is TRBV2 and J usage is TRBJ2-7; D might be TRBD2 (6 bases). The CDR3 spans 14 residues. Germline loops: CDR1 SNHLY, CDR2 FYNNEI. The V end lost 1 base, the J end lost 0 bases, and 7 bases lay between the germline ends.

The V call is TRBV7-2, the J call TRBJ2-5, with TRBD2 matching 11 bases. Germline V CDR1 and CDR2: SGHTA, FQGNSA. The CDR3 contains 12 residues. V shed 9 bases and J 4 bases; nucleotides not matched to a gene: 1. The CDR3 spells CASSGRGETQYF. In DNA, the CDR3 is TGTGCCAGTAGCGGGAGGGGAGAGACCCAGTACTTC.